What follows is one TCR beta chain and its context. Per the study methods: The assay estimated nucleated cells by amplifying reference gene primers. Libraries were prepared by immunoSEQ multiplex PCR; TCRdb keeps only in-frame clonotypes and omits some of them. From that table come the V and J calls and clone size; the DNA was used to work out D and trimming. The sample gives 85,000 to 100,000 clones, approximately 88% of which show up once; around 19% is in the top ten. These data come from a study of blood T cell repertoires in COVID-19. Study-wide background: Nucleic acid was either cDNA or gDNA, and it came from T cells, B-cell-depleted T cells, or PBMCs.

The germline gives CDR1 MNHNY, CDR2 SVGAGI (reference sequence). The CDR3 extends over 14 amino acids. The V and J ends lost 6 bases and 1 base respectively, with 12 bases between them. The TCR was taken from a woman aged 55-69 years with COVID-19, enrolled during active disease. The sample was peripheral blood. The rearrangement links TRBV6-6 to TRBJ1-2; the D is unclear. The CDR3 nucleotides read TGTGCCAGCAGCCCCCAGATACATAACTATGGCTACACCTTC. Its translation is CASSPQIHNYGYTF.